The present T cell receptor (beta chain) was sequenced within a study of shared clonotypes between healthy human individuals. This clone has more than one count but fewer than ten. Its antigen is unknown. Notes on the study in general: A reduction in generation probabilities was seen for non-shared clonotypes relative to those shared by all four donors.

The CDR3 loop spans 13 amino acids. V was shortened by 0 bases and J by 7 bases, with 6 bases between the two germline ends. CDR1 LGHNA and CDR2 YNFKEQ come from the germline V gene. On sorted subsets, replicate PCRs used about 180 ng DNA, or approximately 33,000 T cell genomes. The method was immunoSEQ multiplex PCR; TCRdb's version includes in-frame clones alone and lacks a portion of them. The sample has 2 million to 2.5 million clones, 90% to 95% seen once. Source material: naive CD4+ T cells from PBMCs. Regarding subset: CD45RA+ positively selected. This clonotype originated in a man aged 18 to 29 in good health. Some clones in this sample may be carry-over from other donors' samples. The chain uses TRBV4-2 and TRBJ2-2; D unclear. The CDR3, as DNA: TGTGCCAGCAGCCAAGATATGAACGGGGAGCTGTTTTTT. Amino acids: CASSQDMNGELFF.